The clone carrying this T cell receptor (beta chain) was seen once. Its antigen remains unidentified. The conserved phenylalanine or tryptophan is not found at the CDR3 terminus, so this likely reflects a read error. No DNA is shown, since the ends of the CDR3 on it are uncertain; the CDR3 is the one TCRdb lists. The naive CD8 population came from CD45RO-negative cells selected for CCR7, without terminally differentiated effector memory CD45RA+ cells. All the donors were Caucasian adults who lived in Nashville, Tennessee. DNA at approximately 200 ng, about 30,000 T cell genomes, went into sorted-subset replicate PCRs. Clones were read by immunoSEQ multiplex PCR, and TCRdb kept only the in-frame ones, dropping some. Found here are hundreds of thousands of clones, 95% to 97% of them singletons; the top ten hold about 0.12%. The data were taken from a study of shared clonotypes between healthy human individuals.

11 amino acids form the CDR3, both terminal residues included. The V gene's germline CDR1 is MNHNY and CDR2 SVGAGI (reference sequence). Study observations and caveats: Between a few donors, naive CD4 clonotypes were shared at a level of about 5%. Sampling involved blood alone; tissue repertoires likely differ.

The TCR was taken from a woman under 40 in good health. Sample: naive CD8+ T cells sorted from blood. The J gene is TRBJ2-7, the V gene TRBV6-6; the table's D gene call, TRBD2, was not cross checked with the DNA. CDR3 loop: CASSYSRGTKE.